One TCR beta chain is described in this entry. The target antigen is unknown. The germline V and J ends were trimmed by 5 bases and 4 bases, with 15 bases remaining between them. The CDR3 totals 15 residues. Germline V gene sequence: CDR1 SGHDN, CDR2 FVKESK. The data derive from a study of T cell repertoires in cytomegalovirus infection. Study details: Matching HLA type, along with CMV infection, was indicated by public TCR beta signatures. Study-wide results and caveats: Cumulative public TCR beta family frequency identified carriers of CMV plus the relevant HLA. Dominating the ex vivo response were TCR beta clonotypes that were CMV-specific and HLA-C-restricted.

Using its own MiXCR run on the reads, TCRdb lists one record per CDR3 protein. The sample has 740,000 or so distinct CDR3 sequences, 35% seen once. Sample: PBMCs. The chain uses TRBV14 and TRBJ2-1; weak D call: TRBD2 (5 bases). The clonotype originates from a human donor in good health (CMV status not recorded). Some clones in this sample may be carry-over from other donors' samples. The DNA for the CDR3 is TGTGCCAGCAGCAGGGTAGCGACGGGTTACAATGAGCAGTTCTTC. This translates into CASSRVATGYNEQFF.